Shown below are 21 T cell receptor beta chains from a single sample sequenced in a study of blood T cell repertoires in COVID-19. Profiling relied on immunoSEQ multiplex PCR, and the TCRdb table lists in-frame clones only, not all of them. The data contain roughly 60,000 clones, approximately 78% of them seen just once; the ten biggest clones take up approximately 15%. Sequencing was carried out using peripheral blood. The receptor source for this set is a man aged 80 or over with acute or convalescent COVID-19.

CDR3 sequence: CSVESLAGSETQYF. In DNA form, the CDR3 reads TGCAGCGTTGAATCGCTAGCGGGGTCAGAGACCCAGTACTTC. V is TRBV29-1 and J is TRBJ2-5, with 9 bases identical to TRBD2. The germline CDR1 and CDR2 sequences are SQVTM and ANQGSEA. The V and J ends lost 2 bases and 4 bases, in that order; junction bases with no gene match: 5. The CDR3 contains 14 residues.

The J gene is TRBJ1-5, the V gene TRBV2; 7 bases line up with TRBD1. CDR1 and CDR2 from the germline V gene are SNHLY and FYNNEI. This CDR3 is built from 15 residues. The V gene end was trimmed by 6 bases and the J gene end by 4 bases; junction bases not matched to a gene: 9. CDR3 region: CASRPDRTSNQPQHF. CDR3 DNA: TGTGCCAGCAGACCGGACAGGACCTCTAATCAGCCCCAGCATTTT.

This clone showed up just once. This chain uses TRBV27 with TRBJ1-1; TRBD1 aligns across 8 bases. The CDR3 loop spans 16 amino acids. Germline CDR1 and CDR2: MNHEY and SMNVEV (reference sequence). The trim removed 3 bases at V and 3 bases at J, leaving 9 bases unmatched. CDR3 sequence reads: CASSFRVPTGDTEAFF. The CDR3 DNA reads TGTGCCAGCAGTTTTAGGGTCCCGACAGGGGACACTGAAGCTTTCTTT.

The V gene is TRBV5-8, the J gene TRBJ1-1, with 7 bases lining up with TRBD1. CDR1 and CDR2 (germline): SGHTS, YDEGEE. V lost 2 bases and J lost 3; bases outside the gene matches: 7. This CDR3 region has 15 residues. The CDR3 nucleotides read TGTGCCAGCAGCTTCTCCACCGACAGGGACACTGAAGCTTTCTTT. This gives the protein CASSFSTDRDTEAFF. Drawing the rest from reference TRBV5-8 and TRBJ1-1, the complete variable domain is EAGVTQSPTHLIKTRGQQATLRCSPISGHTSVYWYQQALGLGLQFLLWYDEGEERNRGNFPPRFSGRQFPNYSSELNVNALELEDSALYLCASSFSTDRDTEAFFGQGTRLTVV.

V is TRBV7-9 and J is TRBJ1-3; 7 nucleotides agree with TRBD1. In germline, CDR1 is SEHNR, CDR2 FQNEAQ (reference sequence). V shed 3 bases, J shed 4 bases, and the junction held 9 bases outside the gene matches. This CDR3 contains 16 residues. In DNA, the CDR3 is TGTGCCAGCAGCTTTAACAGGGGAGCGGCGGGAAACACCATATATTTT. Translated: CASSFNRGAAGNTIYF.

The chain uses TRBV3-1 (or the pseudogene TRBV3-2) and TRBJ1-1; 7 nucleotides line up with TRBD1. After removal of 2 bases from V and 4 bases from J, the junction contained 4 bases not matched to a gene. CDR1 is LGHDT, CDR2 YNNKEL, per germline (reference sequence). The CDR3 length is 14 residues. This chain's CDR3 is CASSQHAGGTEAFF. CDR3 nucleotide sequence: TGTGCCAGCAGCCAACATGCAGGGGGCACTGAAGCTTTCTTT.

The chain couples TRBV4-1 to TRBJ1-5; D is unclear. The germline CDR1 and CDR2 sequences are MGHRA and YSYEKL. V lost 3 bases and J 13 bases, leaving 16 bases between the germline ends. The CDR3 has 13 residues. CDR3: CASSQGRFQLQHF. CDR3 bases: TGCGCCAGCAGCCAGGGGAGGTTCCAACTGCAGCATTTT.

This clone appeared a few times. V usage is TRBV19 and J usage is TRBJ2-5, with 8 bases aligning to TRBD2. This CDR3 contains 16 residues. Looked up from germline, CDR1 is LNHDA and CDR2 is SQIVND (reference sequence). With 6 bases clipped from V and 2 bases from J, the junction kept 11 bases outside the gene matches. CDR3 sequence reads: CASSSRGGPIQETQYF. The CDR3 coding sequence is TGTGCCAGTAGCAGCCGGGGGGGCCCTATACAAGAGACCCAGTACTTC.

By sample fraction, this clone is large. CDR3 coding DNA: TGTGCCAGCAGCTTCCGACAGATAGCTTTCTTT. It encodes CASSFRQIAFF. V and J are TRBV5-4 and TRBJ1-1; D is possibly TRBD1 (5 bases). Germline loops: CDR1 SGHNT, CDR2 YYREEE (reference sequence). V was shortened by 2 bases and J by 10 bases, with 9 bases between the two germline ends. CDR3 length: 11 residues.

The chain recombines TRBV2 with TRBJ1-5; a possible D gene is TRBD1 (5 bases). Looked up from germline, CDR1 is SNHLY and CDR2 is FYNNEI. Trimming removed 4 bases from V and 3 bases from J, with 10 bases in between. The CDR3 has 14 residues. The CDR3, as DNA: TGTGCCAGCAGTGTCGAAGGGGACAATCAGCCCCAGCATTTT. Its protein is CASSVEGDNQPQHF.

The rearrangement uses TRBV19 and TRBJ2-1; TRBD1 agrees at 8 bases. The germline CDR1 and CDR2 sequences are LNHDA and SQIVND (reference sequence). The CDR3 totals 18 residues. V gave up 1 base and J gave up 0 bases; unmatched junction bases: 8. In DNA, the CDR3 is TGTGCCAGTAGTATAGGAACAGGGGGGTTCAGCTCCTACAATGAGCAGTTCTTC. Amino acids: CASSIGTGGFSSYNEQFF.

This chain links TRBV9 with TRBJ1-3; D unclear. Trimming pared 2 bases from V and 0 bases from J, leaving 3 bases between. Germline V gives CDR1 SGDLS, CDR2 YYNGEE. CDR3 length: 13 residues. CDR3 in DNA: TGTGCCAGCAGCGTCTACTCTGGAAACACCATATATTTT. As protein: CASSVYSGNTIYF.

The chain is built from TRBV4-1 and TRBJ2-1; no definite D call. The germline V gene encodes CDR1 MGHRA and CDR2 YSYEKL. Trimming removed 0 bases from V and 7 bases from J, with 16 bases in between. CDR3 length: 16 residues. The chain's CDR3 is CASSQDWQTFSNEQFF. The CDR3 region has the DNA TGCGCCAGCAGCCAAGATTGGCAGACATTTAGTAATGAGCAGTTCTTC.

The chain uses TRBV5-1 and TRBJ2-3; 8 bases agree with TRBD1. Germline CDR1 is SGHRS and CDR2 is YFSETQ. V trimming: 1 base; J trimming: 0 bases; junction bases outside the gene matches: 4. This CDR3 spans 16 amino acids. Here the CDR3 DNA reads TGCGCCAGCAGCTTGATGACAGGGGCGAGCACAGATACGCAGTATTTT. This sequence encodes CASSLMTGASTDTQYF.

V gene TRBV6-1 combines with J gene TRBJ1-4, with 10 bases fitting TRBD1. Trimming at V came to 4 bases and at J to 5 bases, leaving 4 bases not matched to a gene. This CDR3 has 15 amino acids. Germline V gene sequence: CDR1 MNHNS, CDR2 SASEGT. The DNA of the CDR3 is TGTGCCAGCAGTGGACAGACAGGGGGCAATGAAAAACTGTTTTTT. Its translation is CASSGQTGGNEKLFF.

V gene TRBV2 combines with J gene TRBJ2-2; D may be TRBD1 (5 bases). V lost 1 base, J lost 7 bases, and 16 bases lay in between. This CDR3 region has 16 residues. CDR1 SNHLY and CDR2 FYNNEI come from the germline V gene. This CDR3 is CASSEVGWGGGGELFF. The CDR3 DNA follows: TGTGCCAGCAGTGAAGTGGGTTGGGGCGGCGGCGGGGAGCTGTTTTTT.

Only one count was recorded for this clone. This chain joins TRBV6-1 and TRBJ2-5, with no clear D. This CDR3 spans 12 amino acids. CDR1 MNHNS and CDR2 SASEGT come from the germline V gene. V shed 3 bases and J shed 1 base, with 3 bases lying between them. The CDR3 bases are TGTGCCAGCAGTGACATCCAAGAGACCCAGTACTTC. It encodes CASSDIQETQYF.

The CDR3, as DNA: TGTGCCAGCAGTTATTCAAAGCAGCGTGGCTACACCTTC. Translating gives CASSYSKQRGYTF. The rearrangement links TRBV6-6 to TRBJ1-2; D unresolved. Germline CDR1 MNHNY, CDR2 SVGAGI (reference sequence). The CDR3 covers 13 residues. V shed 3 bases and J shed 7 bases, with 12 bases lying between them.

This chain links TRBV30 with TRBJ2-2; D is possibly TRBD2 (5 bases). Trimming shortened V by 3 bases and J by 5 bases, and 7 bases separated the two germline ends. The CDR3 is made up of 12 amino acids. The germline V gene has CDR1 GTSNPN and CDR2 SVGIG (reference sequence). The DNA for the CDR3 is TGTGCCTGGAGCCGAGGGACCGGGGAGCTGTTTTTT. Translating it yields CAWSRGTGELFF.

Written as DNA, the CDR3 is TGTGCCTGGAGTGCCGGGGTTGGCTACACCTTC. Translation gives CAWSAGVGYTF. This rearrangement joins TRBV30 to TRBJ1-2; the D is unclear. V lost 1 base and J 7 bases, leaving 7 bases between the germline ends. Germline assignment: CDR1 GTSNPN and CDR2 SVGIG (reference sequence). The CDR3 length is 11 residues.

This rearrangement joins TRBV19 to TRBJ2-7; 14 positions agree with TRBD2. This CDR3 is 18 amino acids long. The germline CDR1 and CDR2 sequences are LNHDA and SQIVND (reference sequence). Losses at the gene ends were 3 bases for V and 2 bases for J; bases not matched to a gene: 9. CDR3 in DNA: TGTGCCAGTAGTATCTCTGGACTAGCGGGGGGCCGTGCCTACGAGCAGTACTTC. Translating gives CASSISGLAGGRAYEQYF.